The clone carrying this T cell receptor (beta chain) came up once. This sample stems from a study of shared clonotypes between healthy human individuals. Across the study: The study used three CD4 naive, three CD4 memory, two CD8 naive and one CD8 memory plate per donor.

The assay was carried out at the deep level. The assay was immunoSEQ multiplex PCR, and TCRdb's table has in-frame clones only and misses some. The table lists around 2.1 million clones, 90% to 96% of them singletons. Specimen: naive CD4+ T cells sorted from blood. Subset meaning: CD45RA+ positively selected. The sequence came from a man younger than 35 in good health.

CDR3 loop: CAWSRLAGAGEQFF. CDR3 nucleotides: TGTGCCTGGAGTCGGCTAGCGGGAGCCGGTGAGCAGTTCTTC. The V call is TRBV30, the J call TRBJ2-1; TRBD2 agrees at 10 bases. This CDR3 spans 14 amino acids. Germline loops: CDR1 GTSNPN, CDR2 SVGIG (reference sequence). J gave up 9 bases and V 2 bases, and 7 bases lay outside the gene matches. The full variable domain, its missing parts supplied by reference TRBV30 and TRBJ2-1, is SQTIHQWPATLVQPVGSPLSLECTVEGTSNPNLYWYRQAAGRGLQLLFYSVGIGQISSEVPQNLSASRPQDRQFILSSKKLLLSDSGFYLCAWSRLAGAGEQFFGPGTRLTVL.